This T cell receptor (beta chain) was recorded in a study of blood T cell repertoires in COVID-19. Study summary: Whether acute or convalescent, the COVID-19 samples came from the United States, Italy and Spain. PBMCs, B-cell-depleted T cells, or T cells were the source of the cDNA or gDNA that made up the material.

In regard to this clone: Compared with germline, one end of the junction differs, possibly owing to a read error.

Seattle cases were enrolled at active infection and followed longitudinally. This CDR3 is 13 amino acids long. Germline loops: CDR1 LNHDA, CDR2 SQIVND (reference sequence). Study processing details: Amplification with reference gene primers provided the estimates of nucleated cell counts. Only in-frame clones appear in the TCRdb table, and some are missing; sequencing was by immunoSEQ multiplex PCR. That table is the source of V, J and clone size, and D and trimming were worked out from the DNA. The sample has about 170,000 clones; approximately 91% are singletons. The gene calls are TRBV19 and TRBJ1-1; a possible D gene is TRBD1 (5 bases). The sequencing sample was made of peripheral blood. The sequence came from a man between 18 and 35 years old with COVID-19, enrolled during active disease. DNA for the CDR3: TGTGCCAGTATCAAGGACACAGCGACTGAGGCTTTCTTT. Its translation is CASIKDTATEAFF.